Listed here is a single T cell receptor (beta chain). This clone's antigen is unknown. No qualities accompany the bases; no much larger clone lies one base away. The entry originates in a study of shared clonotypes between healthy human individuals (dated by TCRdb to about 2020). Study-level background: The cohort comprised a couple of women and a few men aged 18 to 49 years. For each donor, CD4 naive and CD4 memory were each given three plates, CD8 naive was given two plates, and CD8 memory was given one plate. To estimate repertoire size and how much clonotypes are shared between individuals, the study performed deep sequencing of blood TCR repertoires from five healthy adults. To increase sequencing depth and limit assay-specific biases, different laboratories used diverse techniques to prepare libraries and sequence TCR repertoires. Leukapheresis yielded between about 0.94 and 10 billion PBMCs per donor.

Using the deep immunoSEQ assay, TCR CDR3 regions were amplified from genomic DNA by multiplex PCR. Extracted genomic DNA from each cell subset was spread evenly across all wells of several immunoSEQ 96-well plates, with each plate serving as a replicate. Each replicate PCR for sorted subsets received 200 ng genomic DNA, equal to about 30,000 T cell genomes. Purified libraries were quantified with a Qubit 3.0 fluorometer, sized on a Bioanalyzer 2100, and re-quantified with the KAPA Library Quantification kit. Every immunoSEQ 96-well plate was sequenced on a separate single-read 150-cycle Illumina NextSeq 550 flow cell. The study's processing was this. Because only junctional sequences without quality scores were contained in the immunoSEQ output, filtering matching that applied to full-length reads could not be performed. Sequences were annotated with PyIR, a Python wrapper for IgBLAST v1.9, and V/J genes and CDR3 were assigned using IMGT germline references. Any read was removed if the V/J assignment was weak (E-value above 1e-6), the CDR3 was missing, or the read contained stop codons, out-of-frame junctions, or ambiguous translated residues. V3J clonotypes were defined as sequences sharing the same inferred V gene, J gene, and CDR3 amino acid sequence. To compute the percentage overlap between repertoires, the number of shared unique clonotypes was divided by the size of the smaller repertoire. RTK rarefaction, the Chao1 estimator, and Recon v2.1 estimates of unobserved clonotypes were used to assess repertoire richness. Generation probabilities for all TCRbeta clonotypes obtained by the gDNA method from a few donors were computed using OLGA. What TCRdb holds here is the immuneACCESS table cut down to in-frame rearrangements. Part of the clones is not present; checked against another copy, under half of the missing clones reflect an unresolved V gene, and the others are unexplained. V and J calls and clone size follow that table, whereas D and trimming were derived from the DNA. The sample profile shows roughly 1.4 million clones; 97% to 99% of them were found once. The top ten constitute 0.3% to 0.45% of the sample.

Donors were healthy HIV-negative adults with no recently reported acute infections or vaccinations. All donors were Caucasian adults living in Nashville, Tennessee, USA. CD4+ T cells were enriched by magnetic negative selection; naive cells were then positively selected on CD45RA, and the negative fraction formed the memory subset. Blood was obtained by leukapheresis, after which PBMCs were separated by Ficoll-Histopaque density gradient centrifugation and cryopreserved in liquid nitrogen vapor phase. Purity and quantity of every magnetically sorted T cell population were checked by analytical flow cytometry. Genomic DNA was isolated from every sorted fraction and measured by UV absorbance on a Nanodrop 2000c. Findings and caveats that apply to the study as a whole: Estimated clonotype richness was generally larger for naive than for memory subsets. Rarefaction of sorted-subset datasets indicated incomplete sequencing despite the large sequencing depth. Sampling was restricted to blood, and TCR repertoires in tissue are likely to differ from TCR repertoires in blood. Because the study included a small number of donors, the genetic and exposure-history diversity represented was limited. Pairwise subsampling led to the expectation that sequencing depth would affect the degree of clonotype sharing among donors. About 5% of naive CD4, 3.5% of naive CD8, 2% to 2.5% of memory CD4, and around 0.42% of memory CD8 clonotypes were shared across several donors. Compared with non-shared clonotypes, clonotypes shared by all four sorted-subset donors had higher generation probabilities.

CDR1 and CDR2 are read off the germline V gene as SGHRS and YFSETQ. Its CDR3 holds 15 amino acids, cysteine through phenylalanine. The CDR3 DNA has 45 bases and is translated from base 1. V gives up 4 bases and J gives up 4 bases, and the segment between their germline ends measures 17 bases. The sample taken for sequencing was naive CD4+ T cells sorted from blood. The cell subset or site label on this specimen signifies: CD45RA+ positively selected. Here the chain combines TRBV5-1 and TRBJ2-5; perhaps TRBD1 is the D gene, with 6 bases matching. The TCR originated in a young man in good health. The nucleotide sequence is TGCGCCAGCAGCCCGACGTCAGGGGTCCCAGAGACCCAGTACTTC. The resulting protein is CASSPTSGVPETQYF. When the CDR3 is completed using the reference TRBV5-1 and TRBJ2-5 genes on either side, the full variable domain is KAGVTQTPRYLIKTRGQQVTLSCSPISGHRSVSWYQQTPGQGLQFLFEYFSETQRNKGNFPGRFSGRQFSNSRSEMNVSTLELGDSALYLCASSPTSGVPETQYFGPGTRLLVL.